This T cell receptor beta chain appears in the sequencing data of a study of blood T cell repertoires in COVID-19. Unmatched junction bases numbered 21, after V lost 1 base and J lost 5 bases. This CDR3 has 21 residues. From germline, CDR1 is LGHNA and CDR2 YNFKEQ. This clone was observed a handful of times. Measured with immunoSEQ multiplex PCR; TCRdb has only the in-frame clones, and not every one. The repertoire holds over 15,000 clones, with under 90% as singletons. The TCR originated in a human donor in a cohort sampled during active COVID-19. The sample taken for sequencing was peripheral blood. The J gene is TRBJ2-1, the V gene TRBV4-2, with TRBD2 matching over 9 bases. In DNA form, the CDR3 reads TGTGCCAGCAGCCAAGCGGCGGGTAGGAGATGGGCGGGAGGGCCAAACAATGAGCAGTTCTTC. Translation: CASSQAAGRRWAGGPNNEQFF.